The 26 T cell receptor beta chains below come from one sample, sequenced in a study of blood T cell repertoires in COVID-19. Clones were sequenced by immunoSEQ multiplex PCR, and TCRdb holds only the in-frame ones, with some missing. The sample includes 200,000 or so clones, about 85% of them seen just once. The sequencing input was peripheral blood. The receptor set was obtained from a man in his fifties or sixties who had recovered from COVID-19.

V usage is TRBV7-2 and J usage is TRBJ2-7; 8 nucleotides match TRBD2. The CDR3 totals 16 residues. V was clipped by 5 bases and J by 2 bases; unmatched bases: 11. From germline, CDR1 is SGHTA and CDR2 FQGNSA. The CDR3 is CASSEMAGGLAYEQYF. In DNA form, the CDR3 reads TGTGCCAGCAGCGAGATGGCCGGGGGACTAGCCTACGAGCAGTACTTC.

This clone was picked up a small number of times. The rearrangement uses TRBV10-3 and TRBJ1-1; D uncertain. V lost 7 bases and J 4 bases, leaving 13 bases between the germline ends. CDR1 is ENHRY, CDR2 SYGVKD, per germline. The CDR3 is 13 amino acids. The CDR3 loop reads CAIKSQAGTEAFF. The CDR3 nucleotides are TGTGCCATCAAATCCCAGGCGGGCACTGAAGCTTTCTTT.

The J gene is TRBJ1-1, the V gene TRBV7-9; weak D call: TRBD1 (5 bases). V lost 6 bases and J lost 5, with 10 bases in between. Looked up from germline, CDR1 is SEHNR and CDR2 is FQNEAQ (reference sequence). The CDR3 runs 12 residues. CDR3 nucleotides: TGTGCCAGCAGTATCGGGGGAACTGAAGCTTTCTTT. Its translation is CASSIGGTEAFF.

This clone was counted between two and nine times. For the CDR3, the DNA is TGTGCCAGCAGTCGACAGGGAATCTATAATTCACCCCTCCACTTT. Protein product: CASSRQGIYNSPLHF. The V call is TRBV7-9, the J call TRBJ1-6, with 7 bases aligning to TRBD1. The V segment lost 6 bases and the J segment 3 bases; nucleotides outside the gene matches: 5. CDR1 SEHNR and CDR2 FQNEAQ come from the germline V gene (reference sequence). The CDR3 consists of 15 residues.

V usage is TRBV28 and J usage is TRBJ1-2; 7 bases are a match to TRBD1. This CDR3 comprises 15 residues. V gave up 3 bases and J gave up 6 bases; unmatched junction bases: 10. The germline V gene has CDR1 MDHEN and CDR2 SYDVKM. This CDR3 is CASSFQGRRGNGYTF. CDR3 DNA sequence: TGTGCCAGCAGTTTTCAAGGCCGCAGGGGGAATGGCTACACCTTC.

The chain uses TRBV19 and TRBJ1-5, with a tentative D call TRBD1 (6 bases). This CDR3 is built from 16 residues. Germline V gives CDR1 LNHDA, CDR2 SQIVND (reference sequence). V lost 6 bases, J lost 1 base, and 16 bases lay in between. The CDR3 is CASRKPAGQSNQPQHF. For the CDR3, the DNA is TGTGCCAGTAGAAAGCCCGCCGGACAGAGCAATCAGCCCCAGCATTTT.

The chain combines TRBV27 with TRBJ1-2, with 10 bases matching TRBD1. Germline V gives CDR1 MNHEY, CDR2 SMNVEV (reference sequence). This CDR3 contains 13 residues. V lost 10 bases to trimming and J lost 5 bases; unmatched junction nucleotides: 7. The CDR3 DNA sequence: TGTGCCACTCGACAGGGGGCGGGGTATGGCTACACCTTC. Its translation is CATRQGAGYGYTF.

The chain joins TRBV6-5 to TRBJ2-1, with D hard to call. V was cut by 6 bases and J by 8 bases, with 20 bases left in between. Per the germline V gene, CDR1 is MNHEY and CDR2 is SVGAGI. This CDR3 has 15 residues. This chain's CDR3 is CASRSTGIPIYEQFF. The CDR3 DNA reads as TGTGCCAGCAGATCGACTGGCATTCCTATTTATGAGCAGTTCTTC.

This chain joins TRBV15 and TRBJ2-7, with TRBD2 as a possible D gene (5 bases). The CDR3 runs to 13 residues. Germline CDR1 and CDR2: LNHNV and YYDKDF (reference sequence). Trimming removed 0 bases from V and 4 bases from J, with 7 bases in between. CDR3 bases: TGTGCCACCAGCAGAGATGCGGGTTACGAGCAGTACTTC. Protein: CATSRDAGYEQYF.

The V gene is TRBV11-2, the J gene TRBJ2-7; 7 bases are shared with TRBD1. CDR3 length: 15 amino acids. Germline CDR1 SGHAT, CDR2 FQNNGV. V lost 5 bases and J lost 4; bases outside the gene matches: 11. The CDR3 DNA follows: TGTGCCAGCAGCCAGACAGGGAAAAATGGATACGAGCAGTACTTC. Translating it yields CASSQTGKNGYEQYF.

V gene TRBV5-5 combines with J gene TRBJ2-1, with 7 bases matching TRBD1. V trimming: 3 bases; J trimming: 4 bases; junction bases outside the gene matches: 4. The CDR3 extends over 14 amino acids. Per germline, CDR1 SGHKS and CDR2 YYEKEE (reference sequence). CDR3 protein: CASSWGQSYNEQFF. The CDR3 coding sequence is TGTGCCAGCAGCTGGGGACAGTCATACAATGAGCAGTTCTTC. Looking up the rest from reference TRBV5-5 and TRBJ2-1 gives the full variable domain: DAGVTQSPTHLIKTRGQQVTLRCSPISGHKSVSWYQQVLGQGPQFIFQYYEKEERGRGNFPDRFSARQFPNYSSELNVNALLLGDSALYLCASSWGQSYNEQFFGPGTRLTVL.

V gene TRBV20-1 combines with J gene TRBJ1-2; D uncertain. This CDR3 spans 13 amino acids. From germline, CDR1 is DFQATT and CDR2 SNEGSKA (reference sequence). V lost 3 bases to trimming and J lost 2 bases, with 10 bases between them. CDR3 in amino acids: CSASEQVNYGYTF. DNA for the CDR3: TGCAGTGCTAGTGAGCAGGTCAACTATGGCTACACCTTC.

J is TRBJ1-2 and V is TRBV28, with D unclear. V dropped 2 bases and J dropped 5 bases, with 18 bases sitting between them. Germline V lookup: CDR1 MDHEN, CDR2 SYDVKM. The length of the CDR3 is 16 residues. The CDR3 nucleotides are TGTGCCAGCAGTTTACTCGACGCCAGACCAGGATATGGCTACACCTTC. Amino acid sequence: CASSLLDARPGYGYTF.

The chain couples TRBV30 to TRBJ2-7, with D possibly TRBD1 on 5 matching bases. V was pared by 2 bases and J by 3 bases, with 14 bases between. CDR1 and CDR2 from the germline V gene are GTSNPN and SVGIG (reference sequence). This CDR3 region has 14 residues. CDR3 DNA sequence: TGTGCCTGGAGTCTCGGACACCCAGTCTACGAGCAGTACTTC. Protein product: CAWSLGHPVYEQYF.

The chain's CDR3 is CASSNYEQYF. Here the CDR3 DNA reads TGTGCCAGTTCAAATTACGAGCAGTACTTC. This chain joins TRBV2 and TRBJ2-7, with D unclear. Germline V gene sequence: CDR1 SNHLY, CDR2 FYNNEI. The CDR3 loop spans 10 amino acids. Between the trimmed V and J ends, which lost 9 bases and 4 bases, there was a span of 7 bases. Drawing the rest from reference TRBV2 and TRBJ2-7, the complete variable domain is EPEVTQTPSHQVTQMGQEVILRCVPISNHLYFYWYRQILGQKVEFLVSFYNNEISEKSEIFDDQFSVERPDGSNFTLKIRSTKLEDSAMYFCASSNYEQYFGPGTRLTVT.

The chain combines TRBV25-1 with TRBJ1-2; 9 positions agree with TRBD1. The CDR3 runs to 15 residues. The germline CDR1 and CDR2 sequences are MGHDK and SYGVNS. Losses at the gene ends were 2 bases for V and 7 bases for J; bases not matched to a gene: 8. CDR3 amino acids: CASSEAGTGLPGYTF. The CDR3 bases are TGTGCCAGCAGTGAAGCCGGGACAGGGTTGCCTGGCTACACCTTC.

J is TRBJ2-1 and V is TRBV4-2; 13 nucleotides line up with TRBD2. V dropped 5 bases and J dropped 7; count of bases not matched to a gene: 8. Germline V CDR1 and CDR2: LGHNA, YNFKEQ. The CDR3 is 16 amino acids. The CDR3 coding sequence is TGTGCCAGCAGCTATACTAGCGGGAGGGCCAGGAATGAGCAGTTCTTC. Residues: CASSYTSGRARNEQFF.

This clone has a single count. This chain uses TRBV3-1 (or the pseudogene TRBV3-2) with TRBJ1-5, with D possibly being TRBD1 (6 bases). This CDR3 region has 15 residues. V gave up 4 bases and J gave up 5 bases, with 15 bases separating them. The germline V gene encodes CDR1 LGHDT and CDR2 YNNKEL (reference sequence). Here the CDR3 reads CASSRKQGVDQPQHF. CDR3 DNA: TGTGCCAGCAGCCGTAAACAGGGAGTTGATCAGCCCCAGCATTTT.

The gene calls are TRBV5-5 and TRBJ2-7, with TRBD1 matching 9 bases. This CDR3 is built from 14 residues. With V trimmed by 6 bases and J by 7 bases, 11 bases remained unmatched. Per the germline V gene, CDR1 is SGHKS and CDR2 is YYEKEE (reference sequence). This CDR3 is CASTLGTGMGEQYF. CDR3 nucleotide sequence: TGTGCCAGCACCCTGGGGACAGGGATGGGAGAGCAGTACTTC. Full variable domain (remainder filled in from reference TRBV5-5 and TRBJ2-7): DAGVTQSPTHLIKTRGQQVTLRCSPISGHKSVSWYQQVLGQGPQFIFQYYEKEERGRGNFPDRFSARQFPNYSSELNVNALLLGDSALYLCASTLGTGMGEQYFGPGTRLTVT.

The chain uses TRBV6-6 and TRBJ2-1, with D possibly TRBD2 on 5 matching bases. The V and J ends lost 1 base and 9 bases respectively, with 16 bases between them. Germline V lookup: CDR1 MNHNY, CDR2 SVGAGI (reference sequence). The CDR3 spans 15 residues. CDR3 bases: TGTGCCAGCAGTTACTTCCCCCGGGAAGTTTCTGAGCAGTTCTTC. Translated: CASSYFPREVSEQFF.

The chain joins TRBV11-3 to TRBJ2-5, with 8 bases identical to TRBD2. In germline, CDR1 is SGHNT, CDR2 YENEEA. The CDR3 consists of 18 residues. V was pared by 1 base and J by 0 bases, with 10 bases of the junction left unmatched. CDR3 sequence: CASSLGGTSKGNQETQYF. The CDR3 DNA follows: TGTGCCAGCAGCTTAGGCGGGACTAGTAAGGGGAACCAAGAGACCCAGTACTTC.

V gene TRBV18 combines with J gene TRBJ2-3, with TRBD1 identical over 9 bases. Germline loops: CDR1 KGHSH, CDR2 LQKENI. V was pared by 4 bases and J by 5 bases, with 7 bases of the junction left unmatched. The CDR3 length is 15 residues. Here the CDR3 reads CASSRPGQGGDTQYF. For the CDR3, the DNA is TGTGCCAGCTCACGACCGGGACAGGGTGGAGATACGCAGTATTTT.

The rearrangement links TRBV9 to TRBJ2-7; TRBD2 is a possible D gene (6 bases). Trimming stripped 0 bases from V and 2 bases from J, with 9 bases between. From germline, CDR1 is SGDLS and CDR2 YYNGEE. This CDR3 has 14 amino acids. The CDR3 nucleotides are TGTGCCAGCAGCGTAGCGGGAGAAACCTACGAGCAGTACTTC. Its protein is CASSVAGETYEQYF.

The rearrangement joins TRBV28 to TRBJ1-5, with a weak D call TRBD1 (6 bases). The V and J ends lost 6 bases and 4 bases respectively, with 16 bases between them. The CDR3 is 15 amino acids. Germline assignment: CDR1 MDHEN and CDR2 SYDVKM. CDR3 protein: CASRKPGQGNQPQHF. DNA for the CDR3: TGTGCCAGCAGAAAGCCGGGACAAGGAAATCAGCCCCAGCATTTT.

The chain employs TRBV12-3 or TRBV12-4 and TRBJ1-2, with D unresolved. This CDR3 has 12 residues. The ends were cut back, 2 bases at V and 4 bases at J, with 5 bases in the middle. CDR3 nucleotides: TGTGCCAGCAGTTTAATCTCCTATGGCTACACCTTC. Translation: CASSLISYGYTF.

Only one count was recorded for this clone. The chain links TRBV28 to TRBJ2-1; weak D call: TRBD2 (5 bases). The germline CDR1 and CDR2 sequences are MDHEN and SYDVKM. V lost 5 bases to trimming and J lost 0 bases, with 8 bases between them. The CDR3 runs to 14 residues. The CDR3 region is CASSKADSYNEQFF. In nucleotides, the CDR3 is TGTGCCAGCAGTAAAGCGGACTCCTACAATGAGCAGTTCTTC.